The 7 T cell receptor beta chains below come from one sample, sequenced in a study of spatial heterogeneity in lung cancer. The time point here: sample taken at primary tumor resection. Sequencing covered unsorted whole RNA taken from tumor, nontumor lung or frozen PBMC. One entry per CDR3 protein, called by TCRdb with MiXCR from the 5' RACE reads. This repertoire shows around 87,000 distinct CDR3 sequences, 12% found once; its top ten account for about two fifths. The sequenced sample was PBMCs, obtained at surgery. These receptors all come from a male donor with early-stage non-small cell lung cancer.

The chain carries TRBV5-4 and TRBJ2-3; the D is unclear. This CDR3 region has 16 residues. The V gene's germline CDR1 is SGHNT and CDR2 YYREEE (reference sequence). V was pared by 0 bases and J by 0 bases, with 11 bases between. CDR3 in amino acids: CASSLDADFSTDTQYF. The DNA of the CDR3 is TGTGCCAGCAGCTTGGATGCGGATTTTAGCACAGATACGCAGTATTTT.

V is TRBV13 and J is TRBJ2-2, with 12 bases fitting TRBD2. The CDR3 loop spans 18 amino acids. Germline trimming cut 5 bases from V and 7 bases from J; bases unmatched to any gene: 14. Germline values: CDR1 PRHDT, CDR2 FYEKMQ (reference sequence). The CDR3 loop reads CASSRLAGAKLQGGELFF. The DNA of the CDR3 is TGTGCCAGCAGCCGACTAGCGGGAGCTAAACTTCAAGGCGGGGAGCTGTTTTTT.

This clonotype was picked up a small number of times. This chain uses TRBV27 with TRBJ2-1, with 11 nucleotides matching TRBD2. In germline, CDR1 is MNHEY, CDR2 SMNVEV (reference sequence). The CDR3 runs 14 residues. Trimming cost V 5 bases and J 10 bases; bases outside gene matches: 7. CDR3 DNA sequence: TGTGCCAGCAGTGCTACTAGCGGGGGCCGAGAGCAGTTCTTC. Protein sequence: CASSATSGGREQFF.

This clonotype has more than one count but fewer than ten. The V call is TRBV7-9, the J call TRBJ2-7; 9 bases fit TRBD1. This CDR3 contains 14 residues. Unmatched junction bases numbered 6, after V lost 4 bases and J lost 5 bases. Germline V gene lookup returns CDR1 SEHNR and CDR2 FQNEAQ (reference sequence). CDR3 loop: CASSSGQGVHEQYF. In nucleotides, the CDR3 is TGTGCCAGCAGCTCGGGACAGGGAGTACACGAGCAGTACTTC.

This clonotype was seen a few times. The chain combines TRBV20-1 with TRBJ2-5; no clear D. V was pared by 1 base and J by 6 bases, with 30 bases between. The CDR3 contains 19 residues. Germline assignment: CDR1 DFQATT and CDR2 SNEGSKA (reference sequence). In DNA, the CDR3 is TGCAGTGCTAGAGGTGTGTCGGGTTCCCAGACGCAAGGTGGTAAGACCCAGTACTTC. It specifies CSARGVSGSQTQGGKTQYF.

This clonotype has just a few counts. This sequence joins TRBV2 and TRBJ2-3; D unresolved. Trimming left V 4 bases short and J 3 bases short, with 8 bases between. In germline, CDR1 is SNHLY, CDR2 FYNNEI. The CDR3 has 13 residues. The CDR3 region is CASSVTGTDTQYF. CDR3 DNA sequence: TGTGCCAGCAGTGTCACCGGGACAGATACGCAGTATTTT.

This clonotype was seen many times. J is TRBJ2-3 and V is TRBV12-3 or TRBV12-4; 8 nucleotides match TRBD2. The V gene end was trimmed by 6 bases and the J gene end by 0 bases; junction bases not matched to a gene: 5. This CDR3 is 15 amino acids long. CDR3 residues: CASSLSGISTDTQYF. CDR3 bases: TGTGCCAGCAGCCTTAGCGGGATAAGCACAGATACGCAGTATTTT.